Listed below are T cell receptor beta chains from one sample, sequenced in a study of blood T cell repertoires in COVID-19. Libraries were prepared by immunoSEQ multiplex PCR; TCRdb keeps only in-frame clonotypes and omits some of them. Of 300,000 to 400,000 clones in the sample, roughly 90% are singletons; the top ten hold about 7%. The sample consisted of peripheral blood. Every receptor here comes from a woman aged 70 to 79 with COVID-19, enrolled during active disease. Both conserved end residues are part of each CDR3. Size values are once, few and many counts, or a class for expanded clones, and some rows have none.

V gene: TRBV18; J gene: TRBJ1-6; clone size: once; CDR3 protein: CASSPAGTVNSPLHF
V gene: TRBV30; J gene: TRBJ1-5; clone size: few; CDR3 protein: CAWSGEGGSSNQPQHF
V gene: TRBV7-9; J gene: TRBJ1-2; clone size: NA; CDR3 protein: CASSLGQGAFGYTF
V gene: TRBV19; J gene: TRBJ1-2; clone size: NA; CDR3 protein: CASSTHGTGGVVKGYTF
V gene: TRBV28; J gene: TRBJ1-4; clone size: NA; CDR3 protein: CASRHRGREKLFF
V gene: TRBV23-1; J gene: TRBJ2-1; clone size: NA; CDR3 protein: CASGPDRVANEQFF
V gene: TRBV9; J gene: TRBJ1-2; clone size: NA; CDR3 protein: CASSVGTAPYGYTF
V gene: TRBV7-2; J gene: TRBJ1-4; clone size: NA; CDR3 protein: CASSLALTGGNEKLFF
V gene: TRBV20-1; J gene: TRBJ1-6; clone size: NA; CDR3 protein: CSARRVSPLHF
V gene: TRBV11-2; J gene: TRBJ2-7; clone size: NA; CDR3 protein: CASSLSAGNSYEQYF
V gene: TRBV28; J gene: TRBJ2-5; clone size: NA; CDR3 protein: CASSSLSGGPQETQYF
V gene: TRBV27; J gene: TRBJ2-3; clone size: NA; CDR3 protein: CASSLTRPGDTQYF
V gene: TRBV24-1; J gene: TRBJ2-1; clone size: NA; CDR3 protein: CATRTASNEQFF
V gene: TRBV2; J gene: TRBJ1-2; clone size: NA; CDR3 protein: CASNYRARVGYTF
V gene: TRBV20-1; J gene: TRBJ1-1; clone size: once; CDR3 protein: CSASLGSMNTEAFF
V gene: TRBV12-5; J gene: TRBJ1-1; clone size: NA; CDR3 protein: CASGLGDRANTEAFF